These 27 T cell receptor beta chains were all obtained from the same sample, sequenced in a study of T-cell reconstitution after alpha-beta-depleted transplantation in children. As it was prepared, the TCRbeta library received unique molecular identifiers. TCRdb redid the calling of the PCR reads with MiXCR, one entry per CDR3 protein. The sample carries almost 600,000 distinct CDR3 sequences, roughly 30% recorded once. Sample: PBMCs, taken before TCRalphabeta/CD19-depleted stem cell transplant. Receptors were obtained from a boy under three years old with Wiskott-Aldrich syndrome, due to receive a stem cell transplant.

This clonotype turned up a few times. This chain joins TRBV30 and TRBJ2-4; a weak D match, TRBD1 (6 bases). Per germline, CDR1 GTSNPN and CDR2 SVGIG (reference sequence). The CDR3 length is 14 residues. Trimming removed 2 bases at V and 6 bases at J, with 14 bases between. CDR3 sequence (DNA): TGTGCCTGGAGTAAATGGACAGAGGGAAACATTCAGTACTTC. This encodes CAWSKWTEGNIQYF.

The chain links TRBV9 to TRBJ2-7; D possibly corresponds to TRBD1 (6 bases). This CDR3 spans 13 amino acids. The V gene's germline CDR1 is SGDLS and CDR2 YYNGEE. The V end lost 4 bases, the J end lost 6 bases, and 14 bases lay between the germline ends. The CDR3 nucleotides are TGTGCCAGCAGCTTAACAGGGCAGGCCGAGCAGTACTTC. Translating it yields CASSLTGQAEQYF.

The gene calls are TRBV27 and TRBJ1-5; D is unresolved. CDR1 MNHEY and CDR2 SMNVEV come from the germline V gene (reference sequence). Trimming shortened V by 2 bases and J by 9 bases, and 20 bases separated the two germline ends. The CDR3 is 16 amino acids. The CDR3 DNA follows: TGTGCCAGCAGTTTACGTCAGGTGGCTGGTATTTGGCCCCAGCATTTT. Translating gives CASSLRQVAGIWPQHF.

There are a few counts of this clonotype. The J gene is TRBJ1-1, the V gene TRBV12-3 or TRBV12-4, with TRBD1 matching over 7 bases. V was pared by 6 bases and J by 1 base, with 5 bases of the junction left unmatched. This CDR3 comprises 14 residues. DNA of the CDR3: TGTGCCAGCAGCCGCCGGACAGGGAACACTGAAGCTTTCTTT. Protein: CASSRRTGNTEAFF.

The chain combines TRBV2 with TRBJ2-7; 7 bases align to TRBD1. The germline V gene encodes CDR1 SNHLY and CDR2 FYNNEI. The CDR3 is 14 amino acids. V lost 1 base, J lost 1 base, and 1 base stayed unmatched. Here the CDR3 DNA reads TGTGCCAGCAGTGAAGTCAGGGGGTCCTACGAGCAGTACTTC. It codes for CASSEVRGSYEQYF.

The chain is built from TRBV20-1 and TRBJ2-1; TRBD2 aligns across 7 bases. Germline values: CDR1 DFQATT, CDR2 SNEGSKA (reference sequence). After removal of 3 bases from V and 12 bases from J, the junction contained 14 bases not matched to a gene. CDR3 length: 14 amino acids. The DNA of the CDR3 is TGCAGTGCTAGGACCCGGGAGGCCCGAGAGGGGCAGTTCTTC. This translates into CSARTREAREGQFF.

This rearrangement joins TRBV7-6 to TRBJ2-1; 12 bases fit TRBD2. This CDR3 spans 17 amino acids. Germline V gene lookup returns CDR1 SGHVS and CDR2 FNYEAQ. V lost 5 bases and J lost 2; bases outside the gene matches: 7. As DNA, the CDR3 is TGTGCCAGCAGCCATGGTGGACTAGCGGGACCCTACAATGAGCAGTTCTTC. This translates into CASSHGGLAGPYNEQFF.

This clonotype has more than one count but fewer than ten. The chain combines TRBV29-1 with TRBJ2-1, with 9 positions matching TRBD2. The trim removed 8 bases at V and 5 bases at J, leaving 7 bases unmatched. The germline gives CDR1 SQVTM, CDR2 ANQGSEA. This CDR3 is built from 13 residues. CDR3 DNA: TGCAGCCTAAGGACTAGCGTCAACAATGAGCAGTTCTTC. Its translation: CSLRTSVNNEQFF.

This clonotype has a handful of counts. The rearrangement uses TRBV9 and TRBJ2-1; 11 nucleotides align to TRBD2. The CDR3 totals 15 residues. Germline CDR1 SGDLS, CDR2 YYNGEE. The junction had 3 bases not matched to a gene; V was cut back by 0 bases and J by 7 bases. The CDR3 reads CASSVDGTSGNEQFF. In DNA, the CDR3 is TGTGCCAGCAGCGTAGATGGGACTAGCGGTAATGAGCAGTTCTTC.

This clonotype has only a few counts. The CDR3 is CAISVVRTSGYNEQFF. CDR3 coding DNA: TGTGCCATCAGTGTGGTTAGGACTAGCGGCTACAATGAGCAGTTCTTC. The chain links TRBV10-3 to TRBJ2-1; TRBD2 matches 10 bases. The ends lost 4 bases at V and 3 bases at J; junction bases unmatched: 6. This CDR3 is built from 16 residues. Per the germline V gene, CDR1 is ENHRY and CDR2 is SYGVKD.

This rearrangement joins TRBV25-1 to TRBJ2-2, with D perhaps matching TRBD2 (5 bases). CDR1 MGHDK and CDR2 SYGVNS come from the germline V gene. The CDR3 totals 16 residues. V lost 4 bases and J 0 bases, leaving 12 bases between the germline ends. CDR3 coding DNA: TGTGCCAGCAGTGTCTTACCGGGAACGAACACCGGGGAGCTGTTTTTT. This gives the protein CASSVLPGTNTGELFF. The whole variable domain, remainder taken from reference TRBV25-1 and TRBJ2-2, is EADIYQTPRYLVIGTGKKITLECSQTMGHDKMYWYQQDPGMELHLIHYSYGVNSTEKGDLSSESTVSRIRTEHFPLTLESARPSHTSQYLCASSVLPGTNTGELFFGEGSRLTVL.

The chain joins TRBV18 to TRBJ2-1; 7 nucleotides line up with TRBD2. CDR3 length: 15 residues. The ends lost 2 bases at V and 0 bases at J; junction bases unmatched: 1. CDR1 is KGHSH, CDR2 LQKENI, per germline. Here the CDR3 DNA reads TGTGCCAGCTCACCAAAGCGGGGCTCCTACAATGAGCAGTTCTTC. Amino acids: CASSPKRGSYNEQFF.

This clonotype showed up just a few times. This sequence joins TRBV5-1 and TRBJ2-3, with 8 positions matching TRBD1. V trimming: 1 base; J trimming: 1 base; junction bases outside the gene matches: 5. CDR3 length equals 16 residues. Germline lookup yields CDR1 SGHRS and CDR2 YFSETQ. CDR3 residues: CASSLPGTGRTDTQYF. The CDR3 DNA reads as TGCGCCAGCAGCTTGCCAGGGACAGGCCGCACAGATACGCAGTATTTT. Supplemented by reference TRBV5-1 and TRBJ2-3, the full variable domain reads KAGVTQTPRYLIKTRGQQVTLSCSPISGHRSVSWYQQTPGQGLQFLFEYFSETQRNKGNFPGRFSGRQFSNSRSEMNVSTLELGDSALYLCASSLPGTGRTDTQYFGPGTRLTVL.

The table lists this clonotype with a few counts. This chain joins TRBV5-1 and TRBJ2-5; 10 positions agree with TRBD1. The CDR3 is made up of 15 amino acids. Germline CDR1 reads SGHRS; CDR2 reads YFSETQ. Unmatched junction bases numbered 8, after V lost 5 bases and J lost 4 bases. The CDR3 sequence is CASRPTGGILETQYF. The CDR3 DNA follows: TGCGCCAGCAGGCCGACAGGGGGCATTTTAGAGACCCAGTACTTC.

A few counts support this clonotype. This rearrangement joins TRBV20-1 to TRBJ2-3, with D perhaps matching TRBD1 (5 bases). Germline loops: CDR1 DFQATT, CDR2 SNEGSKA (reference sequence). V was pared by 6 bases and J by 4 bases, with 14 bases between. This CDR3 region has 13 residues. CDR3 nucleotides: TGCAGTGCCTCTAGACAGATAGCAGATACGCAGTATTTT. Its protein product is CSASRQIADTQYF.

The chain employs TRBV20-1 and TRBJ2-7; 7 bases are a match to TRBD2. Germline loops: CDR1 DFQATT, CDR2 SNEGSKA (reference sequence). This CDR3 has 13 residues. V lost 5 bases, J lost 5 bases, and 9 bases stayed unmatched. The CDR3 region has the DNA TGCAGTGCTTTTCGGGAGGCCGCCGACGAGCAGTACTTC. This gives the protein CSAFREAADEQYF.

The table lists this clonotype with a few counts. The V gene is TRBV10-3, the J gene TRBJ2-5; 11 bases are shared with TRBD2. Trimming took 6 bases from V and 1 from J; bases not matched to a gene: 7. Germline lookup yields CDR1 ENHRY and CDR2 SYGVKD. This CDR3 has 16 residues. This chain's CDR3 is CAIRAPGTSGQETQYF. CDR3 coding DNA: TGTGCCATCAGAGCCCCCGGGACTAGCGGCCAAGAGACCCAGTACTTC.

A remark on this clonotype: The CDR3 end shows no conserved phenylalanine or tryptophan, and so a read error is likely. This sequence joins TRBV7-2 and TRBJ1-2; TRBD1 agrees at 10 bases. This CDR3 region has 15 residues. The germline gives CDR1 SGHTA, CDR2 FQGNSA. After removal of 4 bases from V and 5 bases from J, the junction contained 7 bases not matched to a gene. This chain's CDR3 is CASSYRTGGYYGYTL. CDR3 sequence (DNA): TGTGCCAGCAGCTATCGGACAGGGGGTTATTATGGCTACACCTTG.

CDR3 sequence (DNA): TGCAGCGCCAAGACCAGCGGTACTTCCTACGAGCAGTACTTC. Its protein is CSAKTSGTSYEQYF. J is TRBJ2-7 and V is TRBV29-1; TRBD2 is a possible D gene (5 bases). The ends were cut back, 7 bases at V and 1 base at J, with 17 bases in the middle. Germline CDR1 is SQVTM and CDR2 is ANQGSEA. CDR3 size: 14 residues.

This clonotype was counted once. The rearrangement uses TRBV28 and TRBJ1-2; D unresolved. Trimming removed 6 bases from V and 3 bases from J, with 14 bases in between. The CDR3 is 14 residues long. Germline assignment: CDR1 MDHEN and CDR2 SYDVKM. For the CDR3, the DNA is TGTGCCAGCAGCCCCGGAATCCGGGACTATGGCTACACCTTC. Its translation: CASSPGIRDYGYTF.

This clonotype was counted a few times. This chain uses TRBV5-1 with TRBJ2-5; D may match TRBD1 or TRBD2 (7 bases each). The V end lost 8 bases, the J end lost 5 bases, and 28 bases lay between the germline ends. This CDR3 comprises 17 residues. The germline CDR1 and CDR2 sequences are SGHRS and YFSETQ. In nucleotides, the CDR3 is TGCGCCAGAAGATACAACCGGGACACAGGGGAGGGTGAGACCCAGTACTTC. Translation gives CARRYNRDTGEGETQYF.

J is TRBJ2-5 and V is TRBV5-1; a possible D gene is TRBD2 (6 bases). The length of the CDR3 is 12 residues. Between the trimmed V and J ends, which lost 8 bases and 8 bases, there was a span of 16 bases. The V gene's germline CDR1 is SGHRS and CDR2 YFSETQ. CDR3 DNA sequence: TGCGCCAGTTCCGACCGGGAGAGTACCCAGTACTTC. The encoded protein is CASSDRESTQYF.

This chain connects TRBV3-1 to TRBJ2-7, with D maybe TRBD1 (6 bases). Per germline, CDR1 LGHDT and CDR2 YNNKEL (reference sequence). Trimming took 4 bases from V and 4 from J, leaving 14 bases between them. CDR3 length equals 14 residues. CDR3 amino acids: CASSPKQGAYEQYF. In DNA form, the CDR3 reads TGTGCCAGCAGCCCGAAACAGGGAGCGTACGAGCAGTACTTC.

The J gene is TRBJ2-7, the V gene TRBV10-3, with TRBD1 identical over 10 bases. The ends lost 6 bases at V and 4 bases at J; junction bases unmatched: 9. CDR3 size: 15 residues. Germline CDR1 and CDR2: ENHRY and SYGVKD. The CDR3 DNA is TGTGCCATCAGCAGATCGGGACAGGGGTTGTACGAGCAGTACTTC. It encodes CAISRSGQGLYEQYF.

The V gene is TRBV3-1, the J gene TRBJ2-7; D gene uncertain. Germline CDR1 is LGHDT and CDR2 is YNNKEL (reference sequence). V was cut by 0 bases and J by 4 bases, with 10 bases left in between. The CDR3 runs 14 residues. The CDR3 loop reads CASSQDLVPYEQYF. The CDR3 DNA sequence: TGTGCCAGCAGCCAAGATCTAGTCCCGTACGAGCAGTACTTC.

The chain links TRBV11-2 to TRBJ1-2, with a weak D call TRBD1 (6 bases). The CDR3 has 16 residues. V was clipped by 3 bases and J by 3 bases, with 17 bases between them. Germline loops: CDR1 SGHAT, CDR2 FQNNGV. Written as DNA, the CDR3 is TGTGCCAGCAGCTTCGGGAACCAAGGGGGGTACTATGGCTACACCTTC. Translating gives CASSFGNQGGYYGYTF.

Many counts were recorded for this clonotype. The rearrangement links TRBV5-1 to TRBJ2-3, with 9 bases identical to TRBD2. The CDR3 loop spans 15 amino acids. Trimming took 2 bases from V and 0 from J; bases not matched to a gene: 1. Germline V gives CDR1 SGHRS, CDR2 YFSETQ. CDR3 sequence: CASSFTSGSTDTQYF. In DNA form, the CDR3 reads TGCGCCAGCAGCTTTACTAGCGGGAGCACAGATACGCAGTATTTT.